Below, 30 T cell receptor beta chains from the same sample are listed, as sequenced in a study of spatial heterogeneity in lung cancer. As to time point: blood at routine non-recurrence follow-up after resection. TCRdb redid the calling of the 5' RACE reads with MiXCR, one entry per CDR3 protein. The sample contains just over 70,000 distinct CDR3 sequences, around 9.3% of which appear only once. Sequenced here: PBMCs, sampled at follow-up. These receptors all come from a female donor with early-stage non-small cell lung cancer.

The V and J genes are TRBV10-3 and TRBJ2-7; possibly TRBD2 for D (7 bases). Germline V gene sequence: CDR1 ENHRY, CDR2 SYGVKD. Trimming shortened V by 4 bases and J by 3 bases, and 19 bases separated the two germline ends. The CDR3 length is 16 residues. The CDR3 region has the DNA TGTGCCATCAGTGGAAGGGGGGGGAGGACCGGCTACGAGCAGTACTTC. Translated: CAISGRGGRTGYEQYF.

This clonotype turned up a few times. The CDR3 end shows no conserved phenylalanine or tryptophan, and so a read error is likely. The V gene is TRBV3-1, the J gene TRBJ2-1; unclear D gene. The V end lost 4 bases, the J end lost 9 bases, and 10 bases lay between the germline ends. The CDR3 runs 12 residues. Germline values: CDR1 LGHDT, CDR2 YNNKEL (reference sequence). Written as DNA, the CDR3 is TGTGCCAGCAGCCCATCGATTGGTGAGCAGTTCTCC. Protein: CASSPSIGEQFS.

Many counts were recorded for this clonotype. The V gene is TRBV12-3 or TRBV12-4, the J gene TRBJ2-2; no definite D call. V lost 6 bases, J lost 6 bases, and 8 bases lay in between. The CDR3 runs 12 residues. The CDR3 region is CASSRTAGELFF. In nucleotides, the CDR3 is TGTGCCAGCAGCCGGACGGCCGGGGAGCTGTTTTTT.

The gene calls are TRBV5-1 and TRBJ2-3; D may be TRBD2 (6 bases). Between the trimmed V and J ends, which lost 2 bases and 3 bases, there was a span of 19 bases. The CDR3 has 17 residues. CDR1 SGHRS and CDR2 YFSETQ come from the germline V gene. This CDR3 reads CASSFVVADHSTDTQYF. The CDR3, as DNA: TGCGCCAGCAGCTTCGTGGTAGCGGATCACTCTACAGATACGCAGTATTTT.

There are many counts of this clonotype. The chain couples TRBV5-4 to TRBJ2-3; D gene uncertain. CDR1 is SGHNT and CDR2 is YYREEE in the germline V gene (reference sequence). V was cut by 3 bases and J by 2 bases, with 10 bases left in between. The CDR3 is 14 amino acids. DNA for the CDR3: TGTGCCAGCAGCTCGACCGTTAACACAGATACGCAGTATTTT. Its protein is CASSSTVNTDTQYF.

There are a few counts of this clonotype. The gene calls are TRBV6-1 and TRBJ1-2; D is possibly TRBD1 (5 bases). V lost 3 bases, J lost 6 bases, and 14 bases lay in between. Germline CDR1 MNHNS, CDR2 SASEGT. This CDR3 has 14 residues. The chain's CDR3 is CASSDQGYQNGYTF. CDR3 in DNA: TGTGCCAGCAGTGACCAGGGCTACCAGAATGGCTACACCTTC.

This clonotype was seen many times. This chain uses TRBV20-1 with TRBJ2-1; D is unresolved. V was clipped by 1 base and J by 8 bases, with 9 bases between them. Per the germline V gene, CDR1 is DFQATT and CDR2 is SNEGSKA (reference sequence). This CDR3 is built from 12 residues. CDR3 loop: CSARVIGDEQFF. CDR3 nucleotide sequence: TGCAGTGCTAGAGTCATTGGCGATGAGCAGTTCTTC.

This clonotype has a count of ten or more. The rearrangement links TRBV6-2 or TRBV6-3 to TRBJ2-2; D is unclear. CDR3 length: 14 residues. The germline CDR1 and CDR2 sequences are MNHEY and SVGEGT. Trimming took 6 bases from V and 1 from J, leaving 9 bases between them. CDR3 region: CASRISGNTGELFF. The CDR3 DNA reads TGTGCCAGCAGGATTTCAGGGAACACCGGGGAGCTGTTTTTT.

The table lists this clonotype with many counts. This chain links TRBV5-1 with TRBJ1-2; D gene uncertain. CDR1 and CDR2 from the germline V gene are SGHRS and YFSETQ. The CDR3 totals 13 residues. Trimming removed 7 bases from V and 7 bases from J, with 17 bases in between. CDR3 protein: CASRLEVGGGYTF. The CDR3 DNA reads as TGCGCCAGCCGACTTGAGGTCGGCGGTGGCTACACCTTC. Complete variable domain (other parts from reference TRBV5-1 and TRBJ1-2): KAGVTQTPRYLIKTRGQQVTLSCSPISGHRSVSWYQQTPGQGLQFLFEYFSETQRNKGNFPGRFSGRQFSNSRSEMNVSTLELGDSALYLCASRLEVGGGYTFGSGTRLTVV.

This clonotype was observed at least ten times. The DNA of the CDR3 is TGCGCCAGCAGCTTGATGGGGACTAGCTCGAGCTCCTACGAGCAGTACTTC. This sequence encodes CASSLMGTSSSSYEQYF. The gene calls are TRBV5-1 and TRBJ2-7; TRBD2 aligns across 9 bases. V lost 1 base to trimming and J lost 0 bases; unmatched junction nucleotides: 8. The CDR3 contains 17 residues. Germline values: CDR1 SGHRS, CDR2 YFSETQ. The full variable domain, rest sourced from reference TRBV5-1 and TRBJ2-7, is KAGVTQTPRYLIKTRGQQVTLSCSPISGHRSVSWYQQTPGQGLQFLFEYFSETQRNKGNFPGRFSGRQFSNSRSEMNVSTLELGDSALYLCASSLMGTSSSSYEQYFGPGTRLTVT.

This clonotype was observed at least ten times. This chain connects TRBV20-1 to TRBJ2-7, with D possibly TRBD1 on 6 matching bases. V gave up 6 bases and J gave up 5 bases, with 14 bases separating them. Germline CDR1 reads DFQATT; CDR2 reads SNEGSKA (reference sequence). The CDR3 runs 12 residues. In nucleotides, the CDR3 is TGCAGTGCCCGAAAACAGGGCAACGAGCAGTACTTC. This encodes CSARKQGNEQYF.

This clonotype was found many times. The chain carries TRBV29-1 and TRBJ1-1; 10 positions match TRBD1. The germline V gene encodes CDR1 SQVTM and CDR2 ANQGSEA. The ends lost 6 bases at V and 10 bases at J; junction bases unmatched: 11. This CDR3 is 13 amino acids long. This CDR3 reads CSVGQGEPPGAFF. As DNA, the CDR3 is TGCAGCGTCGGACAGGGGGAACCCCCAGGAGCTTTCTTT.

This clonotype was observed many times. The chain combines TRBV5-1 with TRBJ2-5; 8 bases match TRBD2. The ends lost 7 bases at V and 4 bases at J; junction bases unmatched: 6. The CDR3 consists of 13 residues. Germline V gives CDR1 SGHRS, CDR2 YFSETQ. In DNA, the CDR3 is TGCGCCAGCCGCGTAGCGGGGCCAGAGACCCAGTACTTC. This gives the protein CASRVAGPETQYF. The whole variable domain, remainder taken from reference TRBV5-1 and TRBJ2-5, is KAGVTQTPRYLIKTRGQQVTLSCSPISGHRSVSWYQQTPGQGLQFLFEYFSETQRNKGNFPGRFSGRQFSNSRSEMNVSTLELGDSALYLCASRVAGPETQYFGPGTRLLVL.

The chain employs TRBV7-2 and TRBJ2-5; D may match TRBD1 or TRBD2 (7 bases each). Trimming stripped 3 bases from V and 4 bases from J, with 12 bases between. CDR1 is SGHTA and CDR2 is FQGNSA in the germline V gene. There are 14 residues in the CDR3. Here the CDR3 reads CASSLVRGGETQYF. CDR3 bases: TGTGCCAGCAGCTTGGTCAGGGGGGGAGAGACCCAGTACTTC.

In its sample, this clonotype was seen a few times. The chain employs TRBV5-6 and TRBJ1-2; D unclear. The CDR3 covers 11 residues. Germline V gene sequence: CDR1 SGHDT, CDR2 YYEEEE. The V end was cut by 2 bases, the J end by 8 bases, with 7 bases between. CDR3 bases: TGTGCCAGCAGCTTAACACGGGGCTACACCTTC. Its translation: CASSLTRGYTF.

V gene TRBV4-2 combines with J gene TRBJ2-7, with D maybe TRBD1 (6 bases). The CDR3 runs to 13 residues. Trimming removed 4 bases at V and 5 bases at J, with 12 bases between. Germline CDR1 and CDR2: LGHNA and YNFKEQ. Here the CDR3 reads CASSPGVVNEQYF. The CDR3 nucleotides are TGTGCCAGCAGCCCAGGGGTCGTGAACGAGCAGTACTTC.

Only a few counts were recorded for this clonotype. The chain carries TRBV28 and TRBJ2-7, with a tentative D call TRBD2 (7 bases). Per the germline V gene, CDR1 is MDHEN and CDR2 is SYDVKM. V lost 3 bases and J 4 bases, leaving 16 bases between the germline ends. The CDR3 length is 15 residues. Here the CDR3 reads CASSLGAGVGYEQYF. The CDR3 DNA reads TGTGCCAGCAGTTTGGGGGCGGGAGTGGGGTACGAGCAGTACTTC.

In this sample, this clonotype turned up a few times. The J gene is TRBJ1-2, the V gene TRBV2; D ambiguous. This CDR3 comprises 14 residues. The V gene lost 2 bases and the J gene lost 2 bases, with 9 bases spanning the gap. CDR1 SNHLY and CDR2 FYNNEI come from the germline V gene. CDR3 residues: CASSEQILNYGYTF. The CDR3 nucleotides are TGTGCCAGCAGTGAACAAATTTTAAACTATGGCTACACCTTC.

The V and J genes are TRBV5-4 and TRBJ2-7; 9 bases are a match to TRBD1. The CDR3 totals 15 residues. J was trimmed by 0 bases and V by 4 bases; bases with no gene match: 5. Germline CDR1 SGHNT, CDR2 YYREEE (reference sequence). DNA of the CDR3: TGTGCCAGCAGCCGGGACAGGGTTAGCTCCTACGAGCAGTACTTC. It is translated as CASSRDRVSSYEQYF.

This clonotype occurred many times. The chain uses TRBV5-6 and TRBJ2-2, with unresolved D. Trimming removed 0 bases at V and 7 bases at J, with 4 bases between. The CDR3 is made up of 12 amino acids. Germline lookup yields CDR1 SGHDT and CDR2 YYEEEE. In DNA, the CDR3 is TGTGCCAGCAGCTTGGCCGTCGGGGAGCTGTTTTTT. This sequence encodes CASSLAVGELFF.

This clonotype was recorded many times. The rearrangement links TRBV7-9 to TRBJ2-5; D not certain. The CDR3 runs to 15 residues. Germline CDR1 is SEHNR and CDR2 is FQNEAQ (reference sequence). V shed 4 bases and J shed 1 base, with 13 bases lying between them. The CDR3 bases are TGTGCCAGCAGCTCTCTCCTCTATGCCCAAGAGACCCAGTACTTC. This encodes CASSSLLYAQETQYF.

Many counts were recorded for this clonotype. This sequence joins TRBV7-3 and TRBJ2-1; 7 nucleotides align to TRBD2. Germline trimming cut 0 bases from V and 4 bases from J; bases unmatched to any gene: 3. The CDR3 totals 15 residues. In germline, CDR1 is SGHTA, CDR2 FQGTGA. The CDR3 sequence: CASSLTASGYNEQFF. The CDR3 DNA is TGTGCCAGCAGCTTAACTGCTAGCGGTTACAATGAGCAGTTCTTC.

This clonotype occurred many times. This chain joins TRBV7-2 and TRBJ1-5, with no clear D. The V end was cut by 2 bases, the J end by 5 bases, with 10 bases between. CDR1 is SGHTA and CDR2 is FQGNSA in the germline V gene. This CDR3 region has 14 residues. CDR3: CASSLSPEDQPQHF. CDR3 DNA sequence: TGTGCCAGCAGCTTAAGTCCCGAAGATCAGCCCCAGCATTTT.

This clonotype was picked up many times. The chain couples TRBV12-3 or TRBV12-4 to TRBJ2-1; no reliable D call. CDR3 length: 13 amino acids. V lost 5 bases, J lost 7 bases, and 12 bases lay in between. For the CDR3, the DNA is TGTGCCAGCAGTGGCCTGGAGAGAAATGAGCAGTTCTTC. It yields the protein CASSGLERNEQFF.

In its sample, this clonotype was seen a few times. CDR3 protein: CASSGGSQETQYF. In nucleotides, the CDR3 is TGTGCCAGCAGTGGGGGGAGCCAAGAGACCCAGTACTTC. The gene calls are TRBV6-1 and TRBJ2-5, with D perhaps being TRBD1 or TRBD2 (5 bases each). The CDR3 contains 13 residues. The V end lost 4 bases, the J end lost 1 base, and 7 bases lay between the germline ends. The germline gives CDR1 MNHNS, CDR2 SASEGT.

At least ten counts were recorded for this clonotype. The chain uses TRBV18 and TRBJ2-3; 8 bases align to TRBD2. V trimming: 6 bases; J trimming: 6 bases; junction bases outside the gene matches: 11. The CDR3 has 15 amino acids. Germline V lookup: CDR1 KGHSH, CDR2 LQKENI. The DNA for the CDR3 is TGTGCCAGCTCCCCAGCGGGAGCGGGGCTGGATACGCAGTATTTT. Its translation is CASSPAGAGLDTQYF.

This clonotype appeared many times. This rearrangement joins TRBV6-2 or TRBV6-3 to TRBJ1-5; D remains unclear. Trimming left V 7 bases short and J 0 bases short, with 25 bases between. Per the germline V gene, CDR1 is MNHEY and CDR2 is SVGEGT. The length of the CDR3 is 19 residues. The CDR3 reads CASTSDNRALPYSNQPQHF. For the CDR3, the DNA is TGTGCCAGCACTTCCGATAATCGGGCGCTACCTTATAGCAATCAGCCCCAGCATTTT.

This clonotype has at least ten counts. The V and J genes are TRBV27 and TRBJ1-1, with unresolved D. From germline, CDR1 is MNHEY and CDR2 SMNVEV (reference sequence). This CDR3 is 13 amino acids long. The germline V and J ends were trimmed by 4 bases and 1 base, with 7 bases remaining between them. CDR3 bases: TGTGCCAGCAGTTGGACGGGGAACACTGAAGCTTTCTTT. This encodes CASSWTGNTEAFF.

The chain combines TRBV6-1 with TRBJ2-1, with TRBD1 identical over 12 bases. Germline CDR1 MNHNS, CDR2 SASEGT. This CDR3 spans 15 amino acids. Losses at the gene ends were 6 bases for V and 8 bases for J; bases not matched to a gene: 8. CDR3 protein: CASREGQGAKYEQFF. The CDR3 bases are TGTGCCAGCAGGGAGGGACAGGGGGCGAAGTATGAGCAGTTCTTC.

This clonotype has only a few counts. The chain combines TRBV12-3 or TRBV12-4 with TRBJ2-5, with 7 bases lining up with TRBD2. The CDR3 sequence is 13 residues long. Trimming cost V 4 bases and J 5 bases; bases outside gene matches: 4. The DNA for the CDR3 is TGTGCCAGCAGTTCAGAAGCGGGGGAGACCCAGTACTTC. Residues: CASSSEAGETQYF.